A selection of T cell receptor beta chains follows, all from one sample in a study of cytomegalovirus exposure and HLA in healthy donors. Method: immunoSEQ multiplex PCR; TCRdb's copy keeps in-frame clones and lacks some. The sample lists some 150,000 clones, around 80% occurring once. What was sequenced was PBMCs. These receptors were obtained from a middle-aged woman in good health and CMV-seronegative. Both conserved end residues are part of each CDR3. Each record gives: clone size, J gene, D gene, V gene, CDR3 DNA, CDR3 protein. D genes are given only for firm matches. The listing skips clone size in some rows; elsewhere it reads once, few, many or a size class.

once,TRBJ2-1,-,TRBV27,TGTGCCAGCAGCAGATTCCTAGAACGGGGCTCCTACAATGAGCAGTTCTTC,CASSRFLERGSYNEQFF
-,TRBJ2-2,TRBD2,TRBV19,TGTGCCAGTAGCTGGGACGGACTAGCGGGGAACACCGGGGAGCTGTTTTTT,CASSWDGLAGNTGELFF
few,TRBJ1-4,-,TRBV7-8,TGTGCCAGCAGCTTTAGACGGACGGGAGGTGAAAAACTGTTTTTT,CASSFRRTGGEKLFF
-,TRBJ2-1,-,TRBV6-1,TGTGCCAGCAGTTCCCTGGGACTTCCTTTCAATGAGCAGTTCTTC,CASSSLGLPFNEQFF
-,TRBJ2-2,TRBD2,TRBV29-1,TGCAGCGTCAGCGGGACGGTGAACACCGGGGAGCTGTTTTTT,CSVSGTVNTGELFF
once,TRBJ2-1,-,TRBV2,TGTGCCAGTCGACTAGTCTCCTACAATGAGCAGTTCTTC,CASRLVSYNEQFF
once,TRBJ1-1,TRBD1,TRBV19,TGTGCCAGTAGTACCCGGGACAGGGGCATGAACACTGAAGCTTTCTTT,CASSTRDRGMNTEAFF
-,TRBJ2-7,TRBD1,TRBV5-6,TGTGCCAGCAGGTCGGGACAGGGGCTCGGCGAGCAGTACTTC,CASRSGQGLGEQYF
-,TRBJ1-1,-,TRBV13,TGTGCCAGCAGCTTAGGGCGCGGGTTTGGGTCTGAAGCTTTCTTT,CASSLGRGFGSEAFF
-,TRBJ1-2,-,TRBV5-1,TGCGCCAGCATGGAGGCAGTCGGAAACTATGGCTACACCTTC,CASMEAVGNYGYTF
-,TRBJ2-3,-,TRBV7-3,TGTGCCAGCAGCTTAGATTCAGGGACAGATACGCAGTATTTT,CASSLDSGTDTQYF
-,TRBJ2-1,-,TRBV28,TGTGTCGTTACATCGTTATACAATGAGCAGTTCTTC,CVVTSLYNEQFF
-,TRBJ2-7,-,TRBV5-6,TGTGCCAGCAGCTTGTTGTATGCGGACTACGAGCAGTACTTC,CASSLLYADYEQYF
-,TRBJ2-7,-,TRBV28,TGTGCCAGCAGTTTACCACTGTGGGACACTACCTACGAGCAGTACTTC,CASSLPLWDTTYEQYF
once,TRBJ2-2,TRBD1,TRBV25-1,TGTGCCAGCACACAGGGGCCGGCGAACACCGGGGAGCTGTTTTTT,CASTQGPANTGELFF
-,TRBJ2-2,-,TRBV6-6,TGTGCCAGCAATCAGTTCACCGGGGAGCTGTTTTTT,CASNQFTGELFF
-,TRBJ1-4,TRBD1,TRBV5-1,TGCGCCAGCAGCCCAAGGGACAGCCGTGAAAAACTGTTTTTT,CASSPRDSREKLFF
-,TRBJ1-2,-,TRBV29-1,TGCAGCGTTGAAGGTCAGGGCCGCGACTATGGCTACACCTTC,CSVEGQGRDYGYTF
-,TRBJ2-3,-,TRBV28,TGTGCCAGCAACCTTGCGGGCCCTTTCGCGGATACGCAGTATTTT,CASNLAGPFADTQYF
-,TRBJ1-1,TRBD1,TRBV18,TGTGCCAGCTCACCGGGACAGGGGGCAACTGAAGCTTTCTTT,CASSPGQGATEAFF
once,TRBJ2-7,TRBD1,TRBV5-4,TGTGCCAGCAGCCCGGACAGGGCCCACGAGCAGTACTTC,CASSPDRAHEQYF
-,TRBJ1-5,TRBD1,TRBV7-3,TGTGCCAGCAGCGAGACAGGGGGAGGTCAGCCCCAGCATTTT,CASSETGGGQPQHF
-,TRBJ1-1,-,TRBV6-6,TGTGCCAGCACCCCGTATCAGGGTAACACTGAAGCTTTCTTT,CASTPYQGNTEAFF
-,TRBJ1-5,TRBD1,TRBV6-1,TGTGCCAGCATCCTTGGGACAGTCGGGCAGCCCCAGCATTTT,CASILGTVGQPQHF
once,TRBJ2-7,TRBD2,TRBV19,TGTGCCAGCGGGAGGGGGGACTTCTACGAGCAGTACTTC,CASGRGDFYEQYF
-,TRBJ1-2,-,TRBV7-9,TGTGCCAGCAGCCTGACTTACGCCTATGGCTACACCTTC,CASSLTYAYGYTF
-,TRBJ1-4,-,TRBV7-9,TGTGCCAGCAGCTTAGAGGGGGAAAAACTGTTTTTT,CASSLEGEKLFF
-,TRBJ2-6,-,TRBV6-6,TGTGCCAGCAGTTACGACAGTTCTGGGGCCAACGTCCTGACTTTC,CASSYDSSGANVLTF
few,TRBJ1-2,TRBD1,TRBV27,TGTGCCAGCAGTTTAAAGATTACAGGGGAACTCTATGGCTACACCTTC,CASSLKITGELYGYTF
-,TRBJ1-5,-,TRBV18,TGTGCCAGCTCACCATCGTCGGGTGGTGACGTTCTACTCAATCAGCCCCAGCATTTT,CASSPSSGGDVLLNQPQHF
once,TRBJ2-1,TRBD2,TRBV9,TGTGCCAGCAGCCCTCCGACTAGCGCATCCTATAGCTCCTACAATGAGCAGTTCTTC,CASSPPTSASYSSYNEQFF
-,TRBJ2-7,TRBD1,TRBV6-5,TGTGCCAGCAGAGACAGGGTGGTCTCCTACGAGCAGTACTTC,CASRDRVVSYEQYF
-,TRBJ1-1,-,TRBV10-1,TGCGCCAGCAGTGAGACCCCCGAGGCTGAAGCTTTCTTT,CASSETPEAEAFF
-,TRBJ1-5,-,TRBV7-9,TGTGCCAGCAGCTTAGCAGAGAATCAGCCCCAGCATTTT,CASSLAENQPQHF
-,TRBJ2-1,-,TRBV4-1,TGCGCCAGCAGCCAAATGGGGCCAGGGTTTTACAATGAGCAGTTCTTC,CASSQMGPGFYNEQFF
few,TRBJ1-1,-,TRBV29-1,TGCAGCGTTGGTGAGGGTACGAACACTGAAGCTTTCTTT,CSVGEGTNTEAFF
-,TRBJ2-4,TRBD1,TRBV11-2,TGTGCCAGCAGCTTAGAAAGACAGGGGGGAAACATTCAGTACTTC,CASSLERQGGNIQYF
-,TRBJ1-2,-,TRBV28,TGTGCCAGCAGTTTGGTGGAGCATGGAGGCTACACCTTC,CASSLVEHGGYTF
-,TRBJ1-2,TRBD1,TRBV5-6,TGTGCCAGCAGCTGGGGGACAGCTAACTATGGCTACACCTTC,CASSWGTANYGYTF
-,TRBJ1-1,-,TRBV29-1,TGCAGCGTTGTACAGGGATGGGACACTGAAGCTTTCTTT,CSVVQGWDTEAFF
-,TRBJ1-5,-,TRBV20-1,TGCAGTGCTAGCAGGAATCAGCCCCAGCATTTT,CSASRNQPQHF
-,TRBJ2-7,-,TRBV7-3,TGTGCCAGCAGCTTAACTACTGTCTCCTTCGAGCAGTACTTC,CASSLTTVSFEQYF
-,TRBJ2-2,-,TRBV4-1,TGCGCCAGCAGCCTTCCCACAGACACCGGGGAGCTGTTTTTT,CASSLPTDTGELFF
-,TRBJ2-3,TRBD1,TRBV18,TGTGCCAGCTCGTCCCCCGGGACAGTCAGCACAGATACGCAGTATTTT,CASSSPGTVSTDTQYF
-,TRBJ2-2,TRBD2,TRBV10-2,TGCGCCAGCAGGGGGGCGGGAGGGCCCCCGAACACCGGGGAGCTGTTTTTT,CASRGAGGPPNTGELFF
once,TRBJ2-3,-,TRBV6-6,TGTGCCAGCAATCGGGATAGTCCTAGCACAGATACGCAGTATTTT,CASNRDSPSTDTQYF
-,TRBJ1-3,-,TRBV6-6,TGTGCCAGCAGCCGAAATACCGGGAACTCTGGAAACACCATATATTTT,CASSRNTGNSGNTIYF
-,TRBJ2-7,-,TRBV7-9,TGTGCCAGCACCTGGGGAGGGGGAAGGTACGAGCAGTACTTC,CASTWGGGRYEQYF
-,TRBJ2-2,-,TRBV28,TGTGCCAGCAGTTTTTATCGCGGGGAGCTGTTTTTT,CASSFYRGELFF
-,TRBJ2-5,TRBD2,TRBV5-6,TGTGCCAGCAGCTTGGTGTTGCTAGCGGGAGGAGAGACCCAGTACTTC,CASSLVLLAGGETQYF
few,TRBJ2-7,-,TRBV6-5,TGTGCCAGCAGTTACATACAGAACTACGAGCAGTACTTC,CASSYIQNYEQYF
-,TRBJ1-5,-,TRBV5-6,TGTGCCAGCAGCTTGGCCCTGGGCCTTAGCAATCAGCCCCAGCATTTT,CASSLALGLSNQPQHF
-,TRBJ1-5,TRBD1,TRBV7-2,TGTGCCAGCAGCCTCAGGACAGGGCCCGATCAGCCCCAGCATTTT,CASSLRTGPDQPQHF